What follows describes a single T cell receptor beta chain. The antigen remains unidentified. The CDR3 is 13 amino acids. V lost 5 bases and J lost 3, with 11 bases in between. CDR1 MNHEY and CDR2 SMNVEV come from the germline V gene (reference sequence). This sample stems from a study of blood T cell dynamics during melanoma immunotherapy. Across the whole study: Standard first-line treatment here was pembrolizumab or nivolumab plus ipilimumab in metastatic melanoma.

Findings and limits, study-wide: Clones driving repertoire changes may be melanoma-specific or general immune activation. Cell-free DNA CDR3 sequences most resembled the immune-effector CD8+ subset, which was also most clonal.

Stated time point: pre-treatment baseline. For sorted CD8+ subsets, all extracted DNA was loaded. The assay was immunoSEQ multiplex PCR, and TCRdb's table has in-frame clones only and misses some. The top ten hold approximately 0.2% of the sample, which has some 13,000 clones, about 90% seen once. The sequence was obtained from a human donor with melanoma. The sequences come from effector memory CD8+ T cells from blood, collected from a patient treated with checkpoint blockade. The chain joins TRBV27 to TRBJ2-7, with D unclear. DNA of the CDR3: TGTGCCAGCAGTGACCTCGCAGACTACGAGCAGTACTTC. Amino acids: CASSDLADYEQYF.